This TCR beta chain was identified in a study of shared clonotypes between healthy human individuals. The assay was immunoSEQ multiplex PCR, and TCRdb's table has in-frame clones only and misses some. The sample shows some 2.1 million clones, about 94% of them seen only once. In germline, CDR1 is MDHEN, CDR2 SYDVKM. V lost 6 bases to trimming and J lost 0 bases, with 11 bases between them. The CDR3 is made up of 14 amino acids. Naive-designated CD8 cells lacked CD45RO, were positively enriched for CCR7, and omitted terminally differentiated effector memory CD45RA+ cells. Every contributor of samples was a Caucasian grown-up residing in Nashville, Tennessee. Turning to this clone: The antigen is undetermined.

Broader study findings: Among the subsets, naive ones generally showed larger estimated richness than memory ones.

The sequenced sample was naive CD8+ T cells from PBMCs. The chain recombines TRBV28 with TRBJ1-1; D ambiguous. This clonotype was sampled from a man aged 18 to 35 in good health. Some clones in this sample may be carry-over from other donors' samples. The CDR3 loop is CASSLWQLNTEAFF. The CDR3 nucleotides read TGTGCCAGCAGCCTCTGGCAGCTGAACACTGAAGCTTTCTTT.